The clone carrying this TCR beta chain was detected many times. The antigen remains undetermined. The data derive from a study of T-cell reconstitution after alpha-beta-depleted transplantation in children. Whole-study findings and limits: T-cell numbers and diversity one year post-transplant derived largely from freshly generated T cells. Reportedly, only several hundred clones from non-depleted graft cells drove alpha-beta T-cell counts at about two months.

V lost 3 bases to trimming and J lost 6 bases; unmatched junction nucleotides: 12. The CDR3 length is 17 residues. Germline assignment: CDR1 SGHRS and CDR2 YFSETQ. Molecular barcoding with unique molecular identifiers was used for the TCRbeta library. TCRdb recomputed calls from the PCR reads with MiXCR, one row per CDR3 protein. The repertoire consists of 250,000 to 300,000 distinct CDR3 sequences, with 10% occurring once and the leading ten covering around 7.6%. V gene TRBV5-1 combines with J gene TRBJ2-1; TRBD2 matches at 10 bases. The source material was PBMCs, sampled before TCRalphabeta/CD19-depleted stem cell transplant. The source is a boy under two years old with acute myeloid leukemia, due to receive a stem cell transplant. The CDR3 DNA sequence: TGCGCCAGCAGCTCCGGAGCGTTGGCTAGCGGGAGCAATGAGCAGTTCTTC. Its protein is CASSSGALASGSNEQFF.